This T cell receptor beta chain was sequenced for a study of cytomegalovirus exposure and HLA in healthy donors. General observations from the study: Within the roughly 120 validation repertoires, first-cohort TCR clusters tended to co-occur, according to a later analysis. The investigators catalogued 164 TCR beta chains as cytomegalovirus-associated. TCR sequences were mostly rare, though some public TCRs occurred in many donors.

Assay: immunoSEQ multiplex PCR; the TCRdb copy retains only in-frame clones and omits some. The data show about 200,000 clones, with roughly 88% seen just once and about an eighth held by the top ten. Trimming cost V 4 bases and J 9 bases; bases outside gene matches: 8. CDR3 length equals 14 residues. Per germline, CDR1 MNHEY and CDR2 SMNVEV (reference sequence). On this clone itself: Its antigen is unknown.

This chain connects TRBV27 to TRBJ2-1; 8 bases match TRBD1. Input material: PBMCs. The receptor comes from a woman aged 25 to 39 in good health and CMV-seropositive. The CDR3 spells CASSSLDRVGEQFF. CDR3 coding DNA: TGTGCCAGCAGTTCCCTGGACAGGGTTGGTGAGCAGTTCTTC.